The present T cell receptor beta chain was sequenced within a study of blood T cell repertoires in COVID-19. Here immunoSEQ multiplex PCR was the method, and the copy in TCRdb shows in-frame clones only, minus some. The sample records approximately 220,000 clones, about four fifths being singletons. Those designated as exposed participants met a COVID-19 case within 2 weeks before study entry. The TCR originated in a woman aged 40 to 55 who had been exposed to COVID-19. The sequencing sample was made of PBMCs or T cells enriched from blood (not recorded which).

CDR3 nucleotide sequence: TGTGCCAGCAGCTCCGACAGGGCATTCACCTTC. It specifies CASSSDRAFTF. The chain carries TRBV12-3 or TRBV12-4 and TRBJ1-2, with 7 bases identical to TRBD1. V was clipped by 6 bases and J by 13 bases; unmatched bases: 8. CDR3 length: 11 amino acids.